Below, one TCR beta chain is given with its context. Trimming removed 7 bases at V and 0 bases at J, with 13 bases between. The CDR3 has 16 amino acids. Per the germline V gene, CDR1 is MDHEN and CDR2 is SYDVKM. A second PCR of 7 to 11 cycles used a sample-barcoded 5' primer and a J-beta primer mix. Each CDR3 protein gets one entry after TCRdb re-called the 5' RACE reads with MiXCR. The sample lists roughly 800,000 distinct CDR3 sequences; roughly 60% were seen once. This specimen comes from a study of blood T cells in healthy people across ages. Healthy Russian Caucasian donors spanned ages about 6 to 100 years. The authors drew about 10 milliliters of peripheral blood from each donor.

The chain uses TRBV28 and TRBJ2-6; D ambiguous. The specimen was blood. The TCR comes from a man aged 25-45 years in good health. CDR3 protein: CASTENINSGANVLTF. CDR3 in DNA: TGTGCCAGCACAGAGAACATAAACTCTGGGGCCAACGTCCTGACTTTC.